Described below is a single T cell receptor (beta chain) sequence and its context. This clone was picked up one time. What antigen it recognizes has not been identified. Base qualities were left out, and no much larger clone turns up one base away. The source of the sample is a study of blood T cell repertoires in COVID-19 (dated by TCRdb to between 2020 and 2021). Concerning the study at large: Samples from collaborators originated in the United States, Italy and Spain and spanned both the acute and convalescent phases of COVID-19. Samples were obtained from the ongoing ImmuneRACE study (first 160 participants) and from 1,200 or so subjects provided by 6 global collaborators. The repertoires were made available in a free public database intended to serve as a resource for research on the immune response to SARS-CoV-2. The prospective study material was composed of cDNA or gDNA derived from T cells, B-cell-depleted T cells, or PBMCs. Subjects who had been exposed to COVID-19, were actively infected with it, or had recovered from it provided the deeply sampled blood TCRbeta repertoires that made up the dataset. Nearly every sample came with metadata listing a de-identified subject ID, COVID-19 status, age in years and sex. Where available, HLA class I and class II types were obtained from metadata supplied by the sample provider rather than from assay-based typing. Overall study outcomes, separate from this receptor: Clinical and demographic metadata were provided uncurated, with the amount varying by source and participant.

TCRbeta CDR3 regions were amplified from genomic DNA by means of the immunoSEQ Assay, a bias-controlled multiplex PCR. In the original analysis: Within the assay, amplification of reference gene primers was used to estimate how many nucleated cells each sample contained. Sequence reads were collapsed and filtered to measure the absolute abundance of every unique TCRbeta CDR3 rearrangement. For each sample, productive Simpson clonality was calculated as the square root of Simpson's diversity index across productive rearrangements. The source is immuneACCESS, and TCRdb retained only in-frame sequences with V and J called. Part of the clones is not carried over; for the studies checked, unresolved V genes explain less than half of this, and the remainder is unexplained. V and J calls and clone size are those listed in that table; D and trimming were worked out from the DNA. The sample table contains around 310,000 clones; only one count was recorded for approximately 89% of them. The top ten hold around 9% of the sample.

V loses 0 bases of germline sequence and J loses 6 bases, and the interval between the two ends is 6 bases. The CDR3 sequence holds 12 residues, the cysteine and phenylalanine included. Of the read, only the CDR3 DNA is kept; its 36 bases are in frame from base 1. Participants in the prospective study were aged roughly 18 to 100 years, lived in more than 20 United States geographic areas, and enrolled through a virtual design. In the prospective study, cohorts were assigned on the basis of participant-reported clinical history obtained from a screening survey and a study questionnaire. For ImmuneRACE Cohort 3, a participant was defined as recovered based on two consecutive negative NP/OP PCR tests, clearance by a healthcare professional, or resolution of symptoms. Mobile phlebotomists in the prospective study collected whole blood, serum and a nasopharyngeal or oropharyngeal swab from every participant. Prospective study participants could optionally give additional blood draws and questionnaires over an approximately 2-month period. Prospective study blood samples were shipped either frozen or at room temperature before DNA extraction.

Sequences were obtained from PBMCs or T cells enriched from blood (not recorded which). The sequence came from a woman aged 25 to 39 who had recovered from COVID-19. The V and J genes are TRBV12-3 or TRBV12-4 and TRBJ2-7; no confident D gene assignment can be made. The CDR3 reads CASSLARGEQYF. The nucleotides read TGTGCCAGCAGTTTAGCACGCGGCGAGCAGTACTTC.